This T cell receptor beta chain originates from a study of blood T cells in healthy people across ages. Samples each yielded at least 5.5 micrograms of total RNA. Combining a sample-barcoded 5' primer with a J-beta primer mix, a second PCR ran for roughly 6 to 12 cycles. The authors tagged each cDNA molecule using a template-switch adaptor with 12 random nucleotides. TCRdb reanalysed the 5' RACE reads using MiXCR and keeps one entry per CDR3 protein. Of about 800,000 distinct CDR3 sequences detected, around 25% appear once; the ten largest clones hold under 4.5%. This clonotype was seen a few times. The length of the CDR3 is 16 residues. Germline values: CDR1 KGHDR, CDR2 SFDVKD. Trimming removed 4 bases at V and 4 bases at J, with 13 bases between. A further study also used this sample, focusing on T cells of mothers and their children. That investigation notes: Three mothers and their six children, all healthy Caucasians, donated.

The sample comprised blood. The rearrangement links TRBV24-1 to TRBJ2-6; possible D gene TRBD1, 5 bases. The TCR sequence derives from a boy aged 10-17 years in good health. CDR3 region: CATSENPGSGANVLTF. For the CDR3, the DNA is TGTGCCACCAGTGAAAATCCAGGGTCCGGGGCCAACGTCCTGACTTTC.